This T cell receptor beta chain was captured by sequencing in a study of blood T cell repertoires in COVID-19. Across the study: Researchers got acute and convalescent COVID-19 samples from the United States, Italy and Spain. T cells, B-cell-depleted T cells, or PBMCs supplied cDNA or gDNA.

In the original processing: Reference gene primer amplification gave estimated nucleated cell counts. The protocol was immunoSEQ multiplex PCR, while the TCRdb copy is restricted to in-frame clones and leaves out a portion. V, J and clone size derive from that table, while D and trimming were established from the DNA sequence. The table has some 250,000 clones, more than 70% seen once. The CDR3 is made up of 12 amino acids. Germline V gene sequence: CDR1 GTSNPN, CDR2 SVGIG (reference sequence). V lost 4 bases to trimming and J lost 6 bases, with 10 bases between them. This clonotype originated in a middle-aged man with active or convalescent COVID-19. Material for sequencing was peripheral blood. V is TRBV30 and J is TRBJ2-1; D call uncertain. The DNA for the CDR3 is TGTGCCTGGACTAGTAATTCCAATGAGCAGTTCTTC. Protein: CAWTSNSNEQFF. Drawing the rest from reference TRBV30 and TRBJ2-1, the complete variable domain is SQTIHQWPATLVQPVGSPLSLECTVEGTSNPNLYWYRQAAGRGLQLLFYSVGIGQISSEVPQNLSASRPQDRQFILSSKKLLLSDSGFYLCAWTSNSNEQFFGPGTRLTVL.